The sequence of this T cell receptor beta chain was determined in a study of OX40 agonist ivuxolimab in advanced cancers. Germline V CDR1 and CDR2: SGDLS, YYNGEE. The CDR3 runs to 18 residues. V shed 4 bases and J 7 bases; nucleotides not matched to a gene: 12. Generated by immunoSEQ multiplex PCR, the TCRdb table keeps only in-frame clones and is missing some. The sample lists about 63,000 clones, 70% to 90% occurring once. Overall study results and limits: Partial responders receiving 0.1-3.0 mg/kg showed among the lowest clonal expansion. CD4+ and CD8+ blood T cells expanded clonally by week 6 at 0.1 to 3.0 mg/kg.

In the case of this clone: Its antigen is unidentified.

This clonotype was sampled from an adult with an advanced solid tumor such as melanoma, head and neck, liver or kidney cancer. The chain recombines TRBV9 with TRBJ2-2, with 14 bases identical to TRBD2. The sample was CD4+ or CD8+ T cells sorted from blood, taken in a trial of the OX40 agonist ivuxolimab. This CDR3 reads CASSFRLAGGPGYGELFF. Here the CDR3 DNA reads TGTGCCAGCAGCTTCCGACTAGCGGGAGGGCCGGGGTACGGGGAGCTGTTTTTT.